This TCR beta chain was sequenced for a study of T-cell reconstitution after alpha-beta-depleted transplantation in children. The study's findings and limits: Most T-cell counts and diversity one year after the transplant came from T cells that were newly produced.

This CDR3 comprises 14 residues. Germline CDR1 is DFQATT and CDR2 is SNEGSKA (reference sequence). Trimming at V came to 3 bases and at J to 7 bases, leaving 3 bases not matched to a gene. A few counts support this clonotype. The antigen is unknown. Unique molecular identifiers were incorporated when the TCRbeta library was constructed. TCRdb called the PCR reads again in MiXCR, with one record for every CDR3 protein. Among 200,000 to 300,000 distinct CDR3 sequences listed, 20% to 30% were seen once. This sample comprised PBMCs, mostly from graft donor cells, obtained 360 days after TCRalphabeta/CD19-depleted stem cell transplant. This sequence was found in a female patient between 2 and 15 years old who had a stem cell transplant for congenital amegakaryocytic thrombocytopenia, so the T cells may come from the graft donor. The V gene is TRBV20-1, the J gene TRBJ2-1; 13 positions agree with TRBD2. The chain's CDR3 is CSARGLAGPNEQFF. The CDR3 bases are TGCAGTGCTAGGGGACTAGCGGGACCTAATGAGCAGTTCTTC.